These 12 T cell receptor beta chains were sequenced from one sample in a study of T cell responses to AZD1222 COVID-19 vaccine. Repertoires were generated with immunoSEQ multiplex PCR, while TCRdb's copy carries only in-frame clones and drops some. The sample yields 120,000 or so clones, under 85% seen once. The material was peripheral blood, obtained on day 0 of AZD1222 vaccination. The receptors derive from an adult in good health.

The chain joins TRBV11-2 to TRBJ1-4; 7 nucleotides agree with TRBD1. Germline V gives CDR1 SGHAT, CDR2 FQNNGV. This CDR3 is built from 17 residues. J gave up 3 bases and V 2 bases, and 9 bases lay outside the gene matches. The CDR3: CASSLPHRGPPNEKLFF. CDR3 DNA sequence: TGTGCCAGCAGCTTACCCCACAGGGGCCCGCCTAATGAAAAACTGTTTTTT.

J is TRBJ1-2 and V is TRBV5-1, with D possibly being TRBD1 (6 bases). Trimming took 4 bases from V and 4 from J, leaving 14 bases between them. Per germline, CDR1 SGHRS and CDR2 YFSETQ. The CDR3 is 14 residues long. The CDR3 DNA reads TGCGCCAGCAGCCCCGACATGGGGGCCTATGGCTACACCTTC. It encodes CASSPDMGAYGYTF. Full variable domain (missing parts from reference TRBV5-1 and TRBJ1-2): KAGVTQTPRYLIKTRGQQVTLSCSPISGHRSVSWYQQTPGQGLQFLFEYFSETQRNKGNFPGRFSGRQFSNSRSEMNVSTLELGDSALYLCASSPDMGAYGYTFGSGTRLTVV.

This clone was recorded a few times. The chain couples TRBV13 to TRBJ1-1, with a weak D call TRBD1 (5 bases). V was clipped by 2 bases and J by 3 bases, with 13 bases between them. The CDR3 has 15 amino acids. Germline V CDR1 and CDR2: PRHDT, FYEKMQ (reference sequence). The CDR3 DNA follows: TGTGCCAGCAGCTTATCCTCAGGGTGGGACACTGAAGCTTTCTTT. As protein: CASSLSSGWDTEAFF.

CDR3 in amino acids: CASSGMAGATEAFF. The CDR3 DNA follows: TGTGCCAGCAGCGGTATGGCAGGAGCGACGGAAGCTTTCTTT. The chain couples TRBV6-4 to TRBJ1-1; D remains unclear. In germline, CDR1 is MRHNA, CDR2 SNTAGT. The CDR3 sequence is 14 residues long. Trimming pared 6 bases from V and 8 bases from J, leaving 19 bases between.

This clone was counted between two and nine times. The chain links TRBV11-2 to TRBJ2-1; D is ambiguous. V was pared by 4 bases and J by 7 bases, with 14 bases between. CDR1 is SGHAT, CDR2 FQNNGV, per germline. The CDR3 loop spans 14 amino acids. CDR3 DNA sequence: TGTGCCAGCAGCTCGGTCCTAGGATGGAATGAGCAGTTCTTC. Its protein is CASSSVLGWNEQFF.

The CDR3: CASSVGNYGYTF. The CDR3 coding sequence is TGTGCCAGCAGCGTGGGGAACTATGGCTACACCTTC. V usage is TRBV9 and J usage is TRBJ1-2; D unresolved. V was pared by 2 bases and J by 2 bases, with 4 bases between. Germline V gene sequence: CDR1 SGDLS, CDR2 YYNGEE. The CDR3 extends over 12 amino acids.

The chain has TRBV2 and TRBJ1-2; D might be TRBD1 (5 bases). V shed 1 base and J shed 4 bases, with 10 bases lying between them. CDR3 length: 14 amino acids. CDR1 is SNHLY, CDR2 FYNNEI, per germline. The CDR3 protein is CASSEDQGSYGYTF. CDR3 DNA sequence: TGTGCCAGCAGTGAAGATCAGGGTAGCTATGGCTACACCTTC.

The chain couples TRBV5-1 to TRBJ2-7; the D gene is possibly TRBD1 (5 bases). The CDR3 contains 14 residues. The germline V and J ends were trimmed by 4 bases and 6 bases, with 17 bases remaining between them. Per germline, CDR1 SGHRS and CDR2 YFSETQ. CDR3 nucleotides: TGCGCCAGCAGCGTAGGGGCGGCCCTTCTCGAGCAGTACTTC. Translated: CASSVGAALLEQYF.

This clone has only a few counts. The chain has TRBV7-9 and TRBJ1-2, with D perhaps matching TRBD1 (6 bases). Germline V gives CDR1 SEHNR, CDR2 FQNEAQ (reference sequence). The CDR3 extends over 12 amino acids. V lost 5 bases to trimming and J lost 8 bases, with 12 bases between them. The CDR3 loop reads CASSEGGYGYTF. The CDR3 nucleotides are TGTGCCAGCAGCGAGGGGGGTTACGGCTACACCTTC.

V is TRBV12-3 or TRBV12-4 and J is TRBJ2-2; no definite D call. This CDR3 is 13 amino acids long. V was shortened by 5 bases and J by 8 bases, with 12 bases between the two germline ends. The CDR3 nucleotides read TGTGCCAGCAGTACAACGATGGGGGGGGAGCTGTTTTTT. Residues: CASSTTMGGELFF.

The chain is built from TRBV12-3 or TRBV12-4 and TRBJ1-5; tentative D call: TRBD1 (5 bases). V was clipped by 2 bases and J by 9 bases, with 11 bases between them. The CDR3 covers 13 residues. The CDR3 nucleotides read TGTGCCAGCAGTTTAAGGGATGGGGGGCCCCAGCATTTT. Its translation is CASSLRDGGPQHF.

This clone was seen a few times. The gene calls are TRBV21-1 and TRBJ1-1. TRBV21-1 is marked as a pseudogene. The length of the CDR3 is 15 residues. This CDR3 is CASSNLGEMNTEAFF. The CDR3, as DNA: TGTGCCAGCAGCAACCTCGGGGAAATGAACACTGAAGCTTTCTTT.